This T cell receptor beta chain was found in a study of OX40 agonist ivuxolimab in advanced cancers. The repertoire was sequenced with immunoSEQ multiplex PCR; TCRdb's copy has only in-frame clones and lacks some. The repertoire has 100,000 to 150,000 clones, about nine tenths of them found once; the top ten carry under 0.85%. The CDR3 loop spans 14 amino acids. V lost 4 bases and J 0 bases, leaving 8 bases between the germline ends. The V gene's germline CDR1 is LGHNA and CDR2 YNFKEQ. The chain carries TRBV4-2 and TRBJ2-3; D not certain. Here the sequenced sample was CD4+ or CD8+ T cells sorted from blood, taken in a trial of the OX40 agonist ivuxolimab. The source of this sequence is an adult with an advanced solid tumor such as melanoma, head and neck, liver or kidney cancer. CDR3 region: CASSPMDSTDTQYF. The CDR3 DNA sequence: TGTGCCAGCAGCCCCATGGATAGCACAGATACGCAGTATTTT.